This T cell receptor (beta chain) appears in the sequencing data of a study of technical replicates of blood from several donors. The CDR3 has 16 amino acids. Germline CDR1 reads SGHVS; CDR2 reads FNYEAQ. Trimming cost V 5 bases and J 4 bases, with 17 bases left between them. Method: immunoSEQ multiplex PCR; TCRdb's copy keeps in-frame clones and lacks some. The sample holds more than 65,000 clones; nearly 98% are singletons and the top ten take approximately 0.2%. The gene calls are TRBV7-6 and TRBJ1-4; D is undetermined. This clonotype originated in a human donor in good health. The sequenced material came from T cells isolated from PBMCs. The CDR3 spells CASSPADGGLNEKLFF. As DNA, the CDR3 is TGTGCCAGCAGCCCTGCGGACGGCGGACTTAATGAAAAACTGTTTTTT.